The clone carrying this TCR beta chain was recorded a few times. Unmatched junction bases numbered 9, after V lost 10 bases and J lost 6 bases. CDR3 length: 13 amino acids. This sample stems from a study of human T cells and chemical hapten exposure. The time point is: pre-sensitization, week 0. Specified treatment: therapeutic diphenylcyclopropenone sensitization with weekly scalp DPC. The donor pool consisted of alopecia patients aged 18 to 70 years, considered suitable for DPC. Each CDR3 protein is one row after TCRdb ran MiXCR on the RACE reads. The sample lists tens of thousands of distinct CDR3 sequences, roughly a tenth occurring once.

The sequences come from whole blood, collected in connection with sensitization to the hapten diphenylcyclopropenone (DPC). This rearrangement joins TRBV12-3 or TRBV12-4 to TRBJ2-1; 7 bases line up with TRBD2. This receptor was obtained from a man aged 25-45 years with alopecia areata. Some clones in this sample may be carry-over from other donors' samples. The CDR3 sequence is CATRAGEANEQFF. The CDR3 nucleotides read TGTGCCACCCGGGCGGGGGAGGCCAATGAGCAGTTCTTC.